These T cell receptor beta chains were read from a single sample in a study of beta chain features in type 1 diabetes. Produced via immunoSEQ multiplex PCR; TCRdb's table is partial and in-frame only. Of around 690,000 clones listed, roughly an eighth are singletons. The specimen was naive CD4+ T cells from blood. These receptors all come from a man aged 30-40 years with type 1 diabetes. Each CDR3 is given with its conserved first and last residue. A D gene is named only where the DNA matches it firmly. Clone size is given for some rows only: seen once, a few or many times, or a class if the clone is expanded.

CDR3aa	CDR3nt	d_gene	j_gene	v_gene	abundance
CASSLGFPGGSTDTQYF	TGTGCCAGCAGCCTGGGGTTCCCGGGGGGGAGCACAGATACGCAGTATTTT	TRBD2	TRBJ2-3	TRBV7-8	-
CASSQGQGTYEQYF	TGTGCCAGCAGCCAGGGACAGGGAACCTACGAGCAGTACTTC	TRBD1	TRBJ2-7	TRBV11-2	few
CASKKLTQETQYF	TGTGCCAGCAAAAAACTGACCCAAGAGACCCAGTACTTC	-	TRBJ2-5	TRBV2	few
CASSLGLAGGQETQYF	TGTGCCAGCAGTCTCGGACTAGCGGGGGGACAAGAGACCCAGTACTTC	TRBD2	TRBJ2-5	TRBV28	-
CASSQERTSGFWFF	TGCGCCAGCAGCCAAGAGAGGACTAGCGGGTTTTGGTTCTTC	TRBD2	TRBJ2-1	TRBV4-3	-
CASSPTVGRYNEQFF	TGTGCCAGCAGCCCGACAGTGGGTAGGTACAATGAGCAGTTCTTC	-	TRBJ2-1	TRBV2	few
CASSFDGANVLTF	TGTGCCAGCAGCTTCGATGGGGCCAACGTCCTGACTTTC	-	TRBJ2-6	TRBV11-2	-
CASTRPLGQGRDTEAFF	TGTGCCAGCACCCGTCCGTTGGGACAGGGAAGGGACACTGAAGCTTTCTTT	TRBD1	TRBJ1-1	TRBV9	-
CASTPLGTGGSPGYTF	TGTGCCAGCACCCCTTTGGGTACAGGGGGCTCGCCTGGCTACACCTTC	TRBD1	TRBJ1-2	TRBV27	few
CASRDNEQFF	TGTGCCAGCAGGGATAATGAGCAGTTCTTC	-	TRBJ2-1	TRBV6-6	few
CASSGPSRDNEQYF	TGTGCCAGCAGCGGGCCCAGTCGAGACAACGAGCAGTACTTC	-	TRBJ2-7	TRBV5-4	few
CATTHKVGGWDNQPQHF	TGTGCCACCACCCACAAGGTGGGGGGCTGGGACAATCAGCCCCAGCATTTT	-	TRBJ1-5	TRBV28	once
CASSSLSLGPAKNIQYF	TGTGCCAGTAGTTCCCTCTCTCTCGGGCCCGCCAAAAACATTCAGTACTTC	-	TRBJ2-4	TRBV19	-
CASSLSGTGFDEQYF	TGTGCCAGCAGCTTATCCGGGACAGGGTTTGACGAGCAGTACTTC	TRBD1	TRBJ2-7	TRBV7-9	few
CASSQASSGGTDTQYF	TGTGCCAGCAGCCAAGCCTCTAGCGGGGGGACAGATACGCAGTATTTT	TRBD2	TRBJ2-3	TRBV4-2	-
CSVVLGGAETQYF	TGCAGCGTCGTTCTCGGGGGGGCCGAGACCCAGTACTTC	TRBD2	TRBJ2-5	TRBV29-1	-
CASSPGRVANYGYTF	TGTGCCAGCAGCCCAGGGAGGGTAGCTAACTATGGCTACACCTTC	-	TRBJ1-2	TRBV7-2	-
CASSPWAGKGYTF	TGTGCCAGCAGCCCCTGGGCAGGGAAAGGCTACACCTTC	-	TRBJ1-2	TRBV27	-
CASSVGFWDRAYGEKLFF	TGTGCCAGCAGCGTCGGTTTTTGGGACAGGGCTTACGGTGAAAAACTGTTTTTT	TRBD1	TRBJ1-4	TRBV9	few
CASSPGQEVDTQYF	TGCGCCAGCAGCCCCGGACAGGAGGTGGATACGCAGTATTTT	TRBD1	TRBJ2-3	TRBV5-1	few
CAWSVVLEGEQFF	TGTGCCTGGAGTGTAGTCCTGGAAGGTGAGCAGTTCTTC	-	TRBJ2-1	TRBV30	-
CASSQDEFSAGTDTQYF	TGCGCCAGCAGCCAAGATGAATTTTCGGCGGGGACAGATACGCAGTATTTT	-	TRBJ2-3	TRBV4-1	few
CALEAGRGQPQHF	TGTGCCTTAGAGGCAGGGAGGGGTCAGCCCCAGCATTTT	-	TRBJ1-5	TRBV30	few
CASCPPGWSEGQYF	TGTGCCAGCTGTCCCCCTGGATGGTCCGAGGGGCAGTACTTC	-	TRBJ2-7	TRBV6-6	few
CASSPGQGSSYEQYF	TGTGCCAGCAGCCCTGGACAGGGGTCCTCCTACGAGCAGTACTTC	TRBD1	TRBJ2-7	TRBV7-2	-
CASSSLGPQHF	TGTGCCAGCAGTTCCCTGGGGCCCCAGCATTTT	-	TRBJ1-5	TRBV6-6	-
CASSVAPRQGFSGANVLTF	TGTGCCAGCAGCGTAGCTCCCCGACAAGGCTTCTCTGGGGCCAACGTCCTGACTTTC	-	TRBJ2-6	TRBV9	-
CASSLGQGGSTDTQYF	TGTGCCAGCAGCTTAGGGCAGGGCGGCAGCACAGATACGCAGTATTTT	-	TRBJ2-3	TRBV7-9	-
CASSRIEGGVADTQYF	TGCGCCAGCAGCCGCATCGAGGGCGGGGTAGCAGATACGCAGTATTTT	-	TRBJ2-3	TRBV4-3	few
CASSPWEGNTIYF	TGTGCCAGCAGCCCTTGGGAAGGAAACACCATATATTTT	-	TRBJ1-3	TRBV11-2	-
CASSPRTSNEQFF	TGTGCCAGCAGCCCGCGGACTAGCAATGAGCAGTTCTTC	TRBD2	TRBJ2-1	TRBV5-4	-